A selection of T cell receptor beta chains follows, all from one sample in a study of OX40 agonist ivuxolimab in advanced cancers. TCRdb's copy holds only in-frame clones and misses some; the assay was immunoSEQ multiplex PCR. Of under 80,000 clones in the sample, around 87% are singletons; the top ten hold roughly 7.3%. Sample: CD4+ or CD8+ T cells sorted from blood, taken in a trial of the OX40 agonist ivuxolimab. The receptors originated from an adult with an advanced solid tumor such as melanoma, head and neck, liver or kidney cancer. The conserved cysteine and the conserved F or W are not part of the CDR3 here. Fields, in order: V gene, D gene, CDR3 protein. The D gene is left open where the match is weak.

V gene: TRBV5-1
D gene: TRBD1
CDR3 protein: ASSFVQGARGYT

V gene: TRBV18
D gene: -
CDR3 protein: ASSPDRNYGYT

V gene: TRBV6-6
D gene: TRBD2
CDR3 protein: ASSYLAGDMNEQY

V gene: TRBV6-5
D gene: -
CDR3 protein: ASSRDSNQPQH

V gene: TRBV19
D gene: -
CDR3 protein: ASSTTGTRHEQY

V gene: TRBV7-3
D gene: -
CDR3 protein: ASSLGGTDTQY

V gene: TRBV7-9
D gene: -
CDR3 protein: ASSQGETQY

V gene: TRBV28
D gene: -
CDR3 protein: ASSRWGTLDGEKLF

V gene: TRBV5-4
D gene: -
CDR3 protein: ASSLAGRRNTGELF

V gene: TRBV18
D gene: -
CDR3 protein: ASRTTDTQY

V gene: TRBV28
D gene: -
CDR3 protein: ASRVGTNYGYT

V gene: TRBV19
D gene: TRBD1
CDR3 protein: ASSNQGAQPQH

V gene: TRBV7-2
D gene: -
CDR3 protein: ASSLDGDPSGNTIY

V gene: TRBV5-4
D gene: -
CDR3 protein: ASSTPAPNTEAF

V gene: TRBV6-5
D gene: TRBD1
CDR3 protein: ASSRTGDYGYT

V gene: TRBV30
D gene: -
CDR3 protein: AWSPGRVARNTIY

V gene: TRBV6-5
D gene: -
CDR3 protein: ASSSGSYGYT

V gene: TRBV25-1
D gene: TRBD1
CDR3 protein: ASSEYDRGGETQY

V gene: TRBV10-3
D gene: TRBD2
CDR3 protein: AISDPSSGRYNEQF

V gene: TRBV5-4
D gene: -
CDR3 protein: ASSLRTAGYT

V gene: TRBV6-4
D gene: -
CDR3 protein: ASRYFVGRDKDTQY

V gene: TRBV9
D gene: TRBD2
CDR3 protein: ASSVIRLAGADTQY

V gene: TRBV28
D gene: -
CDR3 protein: ASSQVYNEQF

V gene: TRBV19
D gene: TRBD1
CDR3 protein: ASSVGQVCQPQH

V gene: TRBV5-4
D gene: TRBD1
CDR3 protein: ASSRRQGGYLTNEKLF

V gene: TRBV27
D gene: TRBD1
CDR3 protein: ASSSKTGPGNQPQH

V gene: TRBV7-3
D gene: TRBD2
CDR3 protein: ASSSGLAGDTDTQY

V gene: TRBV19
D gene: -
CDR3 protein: ASSSAVYNSPLH

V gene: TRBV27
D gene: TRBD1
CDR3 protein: ASSKPGQKSGANVLT

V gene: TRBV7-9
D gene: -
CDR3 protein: ASSLGRGGSPLH

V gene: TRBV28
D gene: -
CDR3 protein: ASSLSHRGNQPQH

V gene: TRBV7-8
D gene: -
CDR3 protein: ASSPLINYGYT

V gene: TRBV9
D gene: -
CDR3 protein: ASSALEVASSPLH

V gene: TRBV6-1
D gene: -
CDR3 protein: ASIPGGNTIY

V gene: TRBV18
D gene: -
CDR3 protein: ASSPGRYNEQF

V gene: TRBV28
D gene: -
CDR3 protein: ASSAEKLF

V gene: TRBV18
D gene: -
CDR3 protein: ASSADGGVTEAF

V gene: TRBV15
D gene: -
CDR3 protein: ATSSGFTQPQH

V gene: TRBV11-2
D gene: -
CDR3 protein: ASSPHGTWEGEKLF